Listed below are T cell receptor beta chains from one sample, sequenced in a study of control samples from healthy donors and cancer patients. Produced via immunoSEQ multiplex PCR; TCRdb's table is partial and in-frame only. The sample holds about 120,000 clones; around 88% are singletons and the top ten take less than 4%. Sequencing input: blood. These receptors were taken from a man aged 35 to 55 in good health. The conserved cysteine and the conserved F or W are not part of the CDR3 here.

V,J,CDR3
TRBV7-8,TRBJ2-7,ASSLETSGSYEQY
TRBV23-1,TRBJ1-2,ASSQIRMTGNYGYT
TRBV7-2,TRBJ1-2,ASSTRRNYGYT
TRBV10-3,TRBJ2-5,AISGDKGAGPQETQY
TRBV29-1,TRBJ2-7,SVEPTGAPYEQY
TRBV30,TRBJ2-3,AWSEGRASTDTQY
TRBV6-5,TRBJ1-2,ASSYSIGLVPRGYT
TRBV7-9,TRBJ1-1,ATDRETANTEAF
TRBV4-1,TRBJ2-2,ASSQGRGGAGTGELF
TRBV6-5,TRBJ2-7,ASRGPSPHEQY
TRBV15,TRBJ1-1,ATSRDRRVGTEAF
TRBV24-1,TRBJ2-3,ATSETPTTSLTSTDTQY
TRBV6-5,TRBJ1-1,ASCPGQAMNTEAF
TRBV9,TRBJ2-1,ASSQGYYNEQF
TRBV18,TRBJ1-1,ASSPKAPGAIWSDTEAF
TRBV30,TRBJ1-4,AWSVRSGGNEKLF
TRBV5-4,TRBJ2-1,ASSFTGGRNEQF
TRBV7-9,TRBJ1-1,ASSFTGGTEAF
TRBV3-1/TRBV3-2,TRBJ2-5,ASSAKAGGSTQY
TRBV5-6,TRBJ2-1,ASSSRRSSYNEQF
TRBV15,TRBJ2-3,ATSRDELAGASDTQY
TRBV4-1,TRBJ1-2,ASSQPTRGRRNNYGYT
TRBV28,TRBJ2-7,ASSSAGMKYEQY
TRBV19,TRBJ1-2,ASSLRQGAHHGYT
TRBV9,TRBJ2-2,ASSGDPWGGELF
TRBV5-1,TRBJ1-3,ASSLAWGSGNTIY
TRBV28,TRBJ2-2,ASRTPENPHTGELF
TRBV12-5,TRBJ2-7,ASYGGYLSSYEQY
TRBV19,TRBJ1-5,ASSIEGSSNQPQH
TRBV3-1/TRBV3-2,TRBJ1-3,ASKQGNGNTIY
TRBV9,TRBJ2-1,ASSEGLAGGLSYNEQF
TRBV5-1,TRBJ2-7,ASSQGQGAGEQY
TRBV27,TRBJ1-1,ASQSRITTTEAF
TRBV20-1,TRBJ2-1,SATDYNEQF
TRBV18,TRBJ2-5,ASSPDRGGETQY
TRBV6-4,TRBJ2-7,ASSAGQNYEQY
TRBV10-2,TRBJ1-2,ASRTDSYGYT
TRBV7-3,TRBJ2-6,ASSPTGRGGANVLT
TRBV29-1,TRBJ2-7,SVAGTASYEQY
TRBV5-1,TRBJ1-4,ASSLGTPGNEKLF
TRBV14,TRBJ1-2,ASSQGLGGRIRDGYT
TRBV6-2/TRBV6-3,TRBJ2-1,ASSPLGLTNNEQF
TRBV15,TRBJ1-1,ATRTQQMNTEAF
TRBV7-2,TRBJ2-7,ASSLGLAGGRDEQY
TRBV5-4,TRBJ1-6,ASSLQGVRNSPLH
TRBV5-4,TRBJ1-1,ASSLGAGKVETEAF
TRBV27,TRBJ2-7,ASSLGRQGATPYEQY